This is a list of T cell receptor beta chains from one sample in a study of T-cell reconstitution after alpha-beta-depleted transplantation in children. TCRdb re-called the PCR reads through MiXCR, storing one row per CDR3 protein. The repertoire holds approximately 150,000 distinct CDR3 sequences, with 8% to 10% as singletons. Here the sequenced sample was PBMCs, mostly from graft donor cells, taken 180 days after TCRalphabeta/CD19-depleted stem cell transplant. The receptors come from a female patient between 2 and 10 years old who had a stem cell transplant for congenital amegakaryocytic thrombocytopenia, so the T cells may come from the graft donor. Both conserved end residues are part of each CDR3. The D gene is left open where the match is weak. Clone sizes are given selectively: once, few, many, or a class where the clone is expanded.

J gene	clone size	V gene	CDR3 length	D gene	CDR3 protein	CDR3 DNA
TRBJ2-7	many	TRBV20-1	13	.	CSARDSSSYEQYF	TGCAGTGCGCGGGACAGTAGCTCCTACGAGCAGTACTTC
TRBJ2-2	many	TRBV3-1	16	TRBD1	CASSQPGTGVAGELFF	TGTGCCAGCAGCCAACCCGGGACAGGGGTCGCCGGGGAGCTGTTTTTT
TRBJ1-1	many	TRBV28	12	.	CASRRTVSQAFF	TGTGCCAGCAGACGGACAGTGTCTCAAGCTTTCTTT
TRBJ2-3	.	TRBV20-1	12	.	CSAGDWPDTQYF	TGCAGTGCAGGGGACTGGCCAGATACGCAGTATTTT
TRBJ2-2	many	TRBV10-3	14	.	CAITADLSTGELFF	TGTGCCATCACCGCGGACCTCAGCACCGGGGAGCTGTTTTTT
TRBJ2-5	many	TRBV10-3	17	.	CAISDVVKGPQQETQYF	TGTGCCATCAGTGATGTCGTGAAAGGGCCCCAACAAGAGACCCAGTACTTC
TRBJ2-5	many	TRBV20-1	15	.	CSASRSRGITETQYF	TGCAGTGCTAGCCGGTCTCGCGGGATAACGGAGACCCAGTACTTC
TRBJ2-5	.	TRBV3-1	16	.	CASSQPPRRAPETQYF	TGTGCCAGCAGCCAACCCCCGCGCCGAGCCCCAGAGACCCAGTACTTC
TRBJ2-2	.	TRBV11-2	15	.	CAGSINGGNTGELFF	TGTGCCGGCAGTATAAACGGGGGGAACACCGGGGAGCTGTTTTTT
TRBJ2-3	few	TRBV10-3	12	TRBD2	CAISGGGPRRYF	TGTGCCATCAGTGGGGGGGGACCCCGCAGGTATTTT
TRBJ2-1	many	TRBV20-1	14	TRBD1	CSAVESTGSREQFF	TGCAGTGCTGTAGAATCGACAGGGTCGCGTGAGCAGTTCTTC
TRBJ2-5	few	TRBV7-9	13	.	CASSYRVEETQYF	TGTGCCAGCAGCTACAGGGTTGAAGAGACCCAGTACTTC
TRBJ2-1	many	TRBV19	13	.	CASSIQGGNEQFF	TGTGCCAGTAGTATTCAGGGGGGCAATGAGCAGTTCTTC
TRBJ1-5	.	TRBV20-1	22	TRBD1	CSASEGGQGFAGGGLRYQPQHF	TGCAGTGCTTCCGAAGGGGGACAGGGGTTTGCGGGGGGTGGCCTTCGGTATCAGCCCCAGCATTTT
TRBJ2-5	many	TRBV24-1	10	.	CGGIEETQYF	TGTGGTGGGATCGAAGAGACCCAGTACTTC
TRBJ1-4	many	TRBV28	15	.	CASSPHRVLDEKLFF	TGTGCCAGCAGTCCGCACAGGGTCCTAGACGAAAAACTGTTTTTT
TRBJ1-1	.	TRBV28	15	.	CASSLSGTMNTEAFF	TGTGCCAGCAGCCTTTCAGGCACAATGAACACTGAAGCTTTCTTT
TRBJ2-3	many	TRBV5-1	15	TRBD2	CASSPGLAWSDTQYF	TGCGCCAGCAGCCCGGGACTAGCGTGGTCAGATACGCAGTATTTT
TRBJ2-1	many	TRBV4-1	18	TRBD2	CASSRRAGRLSSYNEQFF	TGCGCCAGCAGCCGGCGAGCGGGGCGGCTGAGCTCCTACAATGAGCAGTTCTTC
TRBJ1-2	few	TRBV28	14	.	CASSLFGDTGGYTF	TGTGCCAGCAGTTTATTTGGCGATACGGGTGGCTACACCTTC
TRBJ2-7	few	TRBV5-1	13	TRBD2	CASSGRGDLEQYF	TGCGCCAGCAGCGGGAGGGGCGACTTGGAGCAGTACTTC
TRBJ1-2	many	TRBV4-1	11	.	CASSLRGGYTF	TGCGCCAGCAGCCTCCGTGGTGGCTACACCTTC
TRBJ2-7	.	TRBV5-6	13	.	CASGPGPTCEQYF	TGTGCCAGCGGCCCCGGGCCGACCTGCGAGCAGTACTTC
TRBJ1-5	many	TRBV20-1	14	.	CSARPPGLNQPQHF	TGCAGTGCTAGACCCCCGGGGCTCAATCAGCCCCAGCATTTT
TRBJ2-1	.	TRBV20-1	17	.	CSTKLVGGKLSSRVQFF	TGCAGTACCAAACTAGTTGGAGGCAAGCTCTCAAGCCGGGTGCAGTTCTTC
TRBJ2-2	few	TRBV19	16	TRBD2	CASSRLSGKNTGELFF	TGTGCCAGTAGTCGTCTTAGCGGGAAAAACACCGGGGAGCTGTTTTTT
TRBJ2-3	many	TRBV5-4	15	.	CASSRAGQGTDTQYF	TGTGCCAGCAGCAGGGCGGGCCAGGGCACAGATACGCAGTATTTT
TRBJ1-1	many	TRBV28	15	.	CASKAGGRMNTEAFF	TGTGCCAGCAAGGCCGGGGGAAGGATGAACACTGAAGCTTTCTTT
TRBJ1-5	many	TRBV27	15	TRBD1	CASSLVGTANQPQHF	TGTGCCAGCAGTTTGGTGGGGACAGCGAATCAGCCCCAGCATTTT
TRBJ1-4	many	TRBV12-3/TRBV12-4	12	.	CASSPLHGKLFF	TGTGCCAGCAGTCCCTTGCATGGAAAACTGTTTTTT
TRBJ1-4	few	TRBV6-5	16	.	CASSYLETGIEEKLFF	TGTGCCAGCAGTTACTTGGAAACAGGGATAGAGGAAAAACTGTTTTTT
TRBJ2-1	many	TRBV29-1	12	.	CSVEDSGEEQFF	TGCAGCGTTGAAGATTCCGGGGAGGAGCAGTTCTTC
TRBJ2-5	.	TRBV5-4	15	TRBD2	CASSLFTSGSKTQYF	TGTGCCAGCAGCTTGTTTACTAGCGGGAGTAAGACCCAGTACTTC
TRBJ1-6	many	TRBV18	15	.	CASSGGGSYNSPLHF	TGTGCCAGCTCCGGGGGAGGCTCCTATAATTCACCCCTCCACTTT
TRBJ1-1	many	TRBV5-1	14	.	CASSLAIQNTEAFF	TGCGCCAGCAGCTTGGCCATCCAGAACACTGAAGCTTTCTTT
TRBJ1-5	.	TRBV7-8	15	.	CASSPRVDSNQPQHF	TGTGCCAGCAGCCCCCGGGTAGATAGCAATCAGCCCCAGCATTTT
TRBJ2-5	many	TRBV28	14	TRBD1	CASSRPGGVETQYF	TGTGCCAGCAGTCGCCCAGGGGGCGTGGAGACCCAGTACTTC
TRBJ2-5	many	TRBV5-1	15	.	CASGDPRLALETQYF	TGCGCCAGTGGGGACCCGAGGTTGGCCCTGGAGACCCAGTACTTC
TRBJ2-6	many	TRBV2	14	.	CASSVRAGANVLTF	TGTGCCAGCAGTGTTCGGGCTGGGGCCAACGTCCTGACTTTC
TRBJ2-1	many	TRBV7-6	14	TRBD2	CASSYRTSESEQFF	TGTGCCAGCAGCTACCGGACTAGCGAGAGTGAGCAGTTCTTC
TRBJ2-4	many	TRBV20-1	14	.	CSARLARAGNIQYF	TGCAGTGCTAGACTGGCTAGAGCGGGAAACATTCAGTACTTC
TRBJ2-2	once	TRBV7-6	16	TRBD1	CASSPRQGANTGELFF	TGTGCCAGCAGCCCCAGACAGGGGGCGAACACCGGGGAGCTGTTTTTT
TRBJ2-1	few	TRBV7-9	15	.	CASSESRSSYNEQFF	TGTGCCAGCAGCGAGAGTAGGAGCTCCTACAATGAGCAGTTCTTC
TRBJ2-7	few	TRBV2	13	.	CAIRSTTSYEQYF	TGTGCCATTCGGTCTACAACTTCCTACGAGCAGTACTTC
TRBJ2-2	few	TRBV7-8	14	.	CASSLDLVYGELFF	TGTGCCAGCAGCTTAGACCTAGTCTACGGGGAGCTGTTTTTT
TRBJ2-1	many	TRBV12-3/TRBV12-4	15	.	CASSSHGADGDEQFF	TGTGCCAGCAGTTCCCACGGGGCGGACGGGGATGAGCAGTTCTTC
TRBJ2-1	many	TRBV20-1	12	TRBD2	CSATSGSNEQFF	TGCAGTGCCACTAGCGGATCCAATGAGCAGTTCTTC
TRBJ1-2	.	TRBV6-1	17	.	CASSEALLQGPNYGYTF	TGTGCCAGCAGTGAAGCGCTTCTCCAGGGGCCTAACTATGGCTACACCTTC
TRBJ2-1	few	TRBV3-1	18	TRBD2	CASSREKTSGGSYNEQFF	TGTGCCAGCAGTCGAGAGAAGACTAGCGGAGGAAGTTACAATGAGCAGTTCTTC
TRBJ1-2	many	TRBV5-1	13	.	CASSSGGSYGYTF	TGCGCCAGCAGCTCGGGGGGTAGCTATGGCTACACCTTC
TRBJ1-6	many	TRBV12-3/TRBV12-4	15	.	CASSLARPNNSPLHF	TGTGCCAGCAGTTTGGCCAGACCGAATAATTCACCCCTCCACTTT
TRBJ2-7	.	TRBV5-1	15	TRBD1	CASSLDRRTGDEQYF	TGCGCCAGCAGCTTGGATCGGAGGACAGGGGACGAGCAGTACTTC
TRBJ2-3	many	TRBV4-1	15	TRBD2	CASSQTSGGTDTQYF	TGCGCCAGCAGCCAAACTAGCGGGGGCACAGATACGCAGTATTTT
TRBJ2-3	many	TRBV28	16	TRBD1	CASREDTGVAGDTQYF	TGTGCCAGCAGAGAAGACACAGGGGTAGCAGGGGATACGCAGTATTTT
TRBJ2-1	.	TRBV6-4	13	.	CASSDWQGNEQFF	TGTGCCAGCAGTGACTGGCAGGGCAATGAGCAGTTCTTC
TRBJ2-1	few	TRBV7-8	17	TRBD2	CASSLAILAGADNEQFF	TGTGCCAGCAGCTTAGCGATTCTAGCGGGGGCCGACAATGAGCAGTTCTTC
TRBJ2-3	.	TRBV14	14	.	CASSQDLGFYTQYF	TGTGCCAGCAGCCAAGATCTGGGGTTCTATACGCAGTATTTT